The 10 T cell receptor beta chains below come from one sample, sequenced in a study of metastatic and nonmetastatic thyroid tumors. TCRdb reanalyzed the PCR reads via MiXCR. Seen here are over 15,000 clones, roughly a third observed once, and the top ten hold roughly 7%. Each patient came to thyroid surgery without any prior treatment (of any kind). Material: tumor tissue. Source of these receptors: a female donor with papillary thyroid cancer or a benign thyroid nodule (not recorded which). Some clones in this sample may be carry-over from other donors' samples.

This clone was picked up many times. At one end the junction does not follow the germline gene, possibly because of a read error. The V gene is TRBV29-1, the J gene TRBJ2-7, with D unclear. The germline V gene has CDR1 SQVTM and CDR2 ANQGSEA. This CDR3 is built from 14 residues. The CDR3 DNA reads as TGCAGTGTTGAAGATGGGCAGGAGATCTACGAGCAGTACTTC. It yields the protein CSVEDGQEIYEQYF.

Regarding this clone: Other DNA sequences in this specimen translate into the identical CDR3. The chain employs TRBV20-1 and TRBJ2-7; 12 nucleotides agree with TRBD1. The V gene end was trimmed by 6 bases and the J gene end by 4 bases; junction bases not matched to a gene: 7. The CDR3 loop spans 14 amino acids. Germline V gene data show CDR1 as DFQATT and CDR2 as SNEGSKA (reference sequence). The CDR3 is CSARDRGRGYEQYF. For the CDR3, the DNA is TGCAGTGCGCGGGACAGGGGGCGAGGATACGAGCAGTACTTC.

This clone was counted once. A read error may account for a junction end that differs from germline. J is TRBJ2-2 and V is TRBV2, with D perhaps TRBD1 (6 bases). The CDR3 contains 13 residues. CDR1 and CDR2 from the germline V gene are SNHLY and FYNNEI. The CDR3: CASSDKGEGERFF. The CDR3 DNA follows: TGTGCCAGCAGTGACAAGGGGGAAGGGGAGCGGTTTTTT.

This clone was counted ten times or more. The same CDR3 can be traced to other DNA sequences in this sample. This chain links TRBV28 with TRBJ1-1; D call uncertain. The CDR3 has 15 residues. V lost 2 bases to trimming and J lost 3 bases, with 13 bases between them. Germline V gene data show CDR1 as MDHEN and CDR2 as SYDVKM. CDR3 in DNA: TGTGCCAGCAGTTTAGAAGCTCTCTCAGACACTGAAGCTTTCTTT. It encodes CASSLEALSDTEAFF. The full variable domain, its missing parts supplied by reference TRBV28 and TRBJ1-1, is DVKVTQSSRYLVKRTGEKVFLECVQDMDHENMFWYRQDPGLGLRLIYFSYDVKMKEKGDIPEGYSVSREKKERFSLILESASTNQTSMYLCASSLEALSDTEAFFGQGTRLTVV.

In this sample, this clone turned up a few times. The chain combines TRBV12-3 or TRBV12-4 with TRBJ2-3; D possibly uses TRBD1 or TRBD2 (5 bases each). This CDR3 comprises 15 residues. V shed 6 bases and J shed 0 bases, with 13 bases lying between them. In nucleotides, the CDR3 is TGTGCCAGCAGACTGGGGGTCTATAGCACAGATACGCAGTATTTT. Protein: CASRLGVYSTDTQYF.

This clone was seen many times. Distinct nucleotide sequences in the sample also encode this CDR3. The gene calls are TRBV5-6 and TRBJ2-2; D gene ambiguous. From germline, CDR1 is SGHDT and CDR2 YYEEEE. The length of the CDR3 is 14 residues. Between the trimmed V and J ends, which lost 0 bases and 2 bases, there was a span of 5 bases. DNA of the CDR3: TGTGCCAGCAGCTTGGGAAGAAACACCGGGGAGCTGTTTTTT. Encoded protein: CASSLGRNTGELFF.

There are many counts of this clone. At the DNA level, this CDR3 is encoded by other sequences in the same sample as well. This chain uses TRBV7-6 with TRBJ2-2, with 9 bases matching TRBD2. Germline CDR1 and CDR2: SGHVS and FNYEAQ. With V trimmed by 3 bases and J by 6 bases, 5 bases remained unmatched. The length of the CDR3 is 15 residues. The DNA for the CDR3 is TGTGCCAGCAGCTTCCTGGCGGGGGGGTCCGGGGAGCTGTTTTTT. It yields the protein CASSFLAGGSGELFF.

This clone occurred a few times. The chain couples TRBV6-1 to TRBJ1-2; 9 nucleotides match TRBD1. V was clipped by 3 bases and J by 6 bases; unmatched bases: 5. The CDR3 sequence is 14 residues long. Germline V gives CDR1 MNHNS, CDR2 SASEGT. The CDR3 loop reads CASSDYRGRDGYTF. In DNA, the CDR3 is TGTGCCAGCAGTGATTACAGGGGGCGAGATGGCTACACCTTC.

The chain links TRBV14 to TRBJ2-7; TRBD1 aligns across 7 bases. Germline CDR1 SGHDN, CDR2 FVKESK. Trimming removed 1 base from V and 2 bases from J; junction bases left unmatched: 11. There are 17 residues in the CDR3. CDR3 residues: CASSQGTGGISPYEQYF. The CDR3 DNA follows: TGTGCCAGCAGCCAAGGGACAGGCGGAATTAGTCCCTACGAGCAGTACTTC.

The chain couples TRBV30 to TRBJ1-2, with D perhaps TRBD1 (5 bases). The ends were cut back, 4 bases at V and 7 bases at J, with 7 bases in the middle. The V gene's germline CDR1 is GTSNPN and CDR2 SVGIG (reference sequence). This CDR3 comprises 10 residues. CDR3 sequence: CAWMGVGYTF. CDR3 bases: TGTGCCTGGATGGGGGTTGGCTACACCTTC.